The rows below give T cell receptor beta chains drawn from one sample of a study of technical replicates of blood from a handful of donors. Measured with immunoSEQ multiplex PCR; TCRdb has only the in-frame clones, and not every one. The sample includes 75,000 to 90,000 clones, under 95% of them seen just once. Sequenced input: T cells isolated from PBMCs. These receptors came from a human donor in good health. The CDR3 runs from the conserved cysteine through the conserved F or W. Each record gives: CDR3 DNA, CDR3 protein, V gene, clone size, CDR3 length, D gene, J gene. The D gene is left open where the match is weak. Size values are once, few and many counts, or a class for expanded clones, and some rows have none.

cdr3_nt: TGTGCCAGTAGTATAGGGCAGGACACAGATACGCAGTATTTT; cdr3_aa: CASSIGQDTDTQYF; v_call: TRBV19; clone_size: NA; cdr3_length: 14; d_call: NA; j_call: TRBJ2-3
cdr3_nt: TGTGCCAGCAGTTTAGGACAGAGCTCCTACGAGCAGTACTTC; cdr3_aa: CASSLGQSSYEQYF; v_call: TRBV28; clone_size: NA; cdr3_length: 14; d_call: NA; j_call: TRBJ2-7
cdr3_nt: TGTGCCAGCAGACCTGCTAGCGGGGGCGCCACAGATACGCAGTATTTT; cdr3_aa: CASRPASGGATDTQYF; v_call: TRBV6-6; clone_size: NA; cdr3_length: 16; d_call: TRBD2; j_call: TRBJ2-3
cdr3_nt: TGTGCCAGCAGGCTACAGGGGCTGACAGATACGCAGTATTTT; cdr3_aa: CASRLQGLTDTQYF; v_call: TRBV7-9; clone_size: NA; cdr3_length: 14; d_call: TRBD1; j_call: TRBJ2-3
cdr3_nt: TGCAGCGTCCAGGCCGGGGAGCTGTTTTTT; cdr3_aa: CSVQAGELFF; v_call: TRBV29-1; clone_size: NA; cdr3_length: 10; d_call: NA; j_call: TRBJ2-2
cdr3_nt: TGTGCCAGCTGCGGCAGGGTATTTGGTGGCTACACCTTC; cdr3_aa: CASCGRVFGGYTF; v_call: TRBV2; clone_size: NA; cdr3_length: 13; d_call: NA; j_call: TRBJ1-2
cdr3_nt: TGCGCCAGCAGCCAAGCGAAGGGACTAGCGGGGGGGCCTAGCACCGGGGAGCTGTTTTTT; cdr3_aa: CASSQAKGLAGGPSTGELFF; v_call: TRBV4-1; clone_size: NA; cdr3_length: 20; d_call: TRBD2; j_call: TRBJ2-2
cdr3_nt: TGTGCCGGGCTTTCCGGGACAGTGAACACTGAAGCTTTCTTT; cdr3_aa: CAGLSGTVNTEAFF; v_call: TRBV30; clone_size: once; cdr3_length: 14; d_call: TRBD1; j_call: TRBJ1-1
cdr3_nt: TGTGCCAGCAGTGACAGCTACGAGCAGTACTTC; cdr3_aa: CASSDSYEQYF; v_call: TRBV28; clone_size: NA; cdr3_length: 11; d_call: NA; j_call: TRBJ2-7
cdr3_nt: TGTGCCAGCAGTTTCGCGGGACAAGAGACCCAGTACTTC; cdr3_aa: CASSFAGQETQYF; v_call: TRBV28; clone_size: NA; cdr3_length: 13; d_call: NA; j_call: TRBJ2-5
cdr3_nt: TGCGCCAGCAGCTTACGATACAAGAACACTGAAGCTTTCTTT; cdr3_aa: CASSLRYKNTEAFF; v_call: TRBV5-1; clone_size: NA; cdr3_length: 14; d_call: NA; j_call: TRBJ1-1
cdr3_nt: TGTGCCAGCAGTTTACAGATTGGGGCAAATCAGCCCCAGCATTTT; cdr3_aa: CASSLQIGANQPQHF; v_call: TRBV27; clone_size: few; cdr3_length: 15; d_call: NA; j_call: TRBJ1-5
cdr3_nt: TGTGCCAGCAGCAGCAGACAGGGGGCGAAAGAGACCCAGTACTTC; cdr3_aa: CASSSRQGAKETQYF; v_call: TRBV5-6; clone_size: few; cdr3_length: 15; d_call: TRBD1; j_call: TRBJ2-5
cdr3_nt: TGTGCCAGCAGGAGGAGCGGGGGCCGCTCCTACAATGAGCAGTTCTTC; cdr3_aa: CASRRSGGRSYNEQFF; v_call: TRBV28; clone_size: NA; cdr3_length: 16; d_call: TRBD2; j_call: TRBJ2-1
cdr3_nt: TGTGCCAGCGGACATTATAGAGCGAATACGCAGTATTTT; cdr3_aa: CASGHYRANTQYF; v_call: TRBV7-8; clone_size: NA; cdr3_length: 13; d_call: NA; j_call: TRBJ2-3
cdr3_nt: TGCGCCAGCAGCCAAGCAGGGGGCCGCACAGATACGCAGTATTTT; cdr3_aa: CASSQAGGRTDTQYF; v_call: TRBV4-1; clone_size: NA; cdr3_length: 15; d_call: TRBD1; j_call: TRBJ2-3
cdr3_nt: TGTGCCAGCCTGCGGACAGAATCCTACGAGCAGTACTTC; cdr3_aa: CASLRTESYEQYF; v_call: TRBV2; clone_size: NA; cdr3_length: 13; d_call: NA; j_call: TRBJ2-7
cdr3_nt: TGTGCCAGTAGTATTGGACTAGCGGGAGTAACCGAGCAGTACTTC; cdr3_aa: CASSIGLAGVTEQYF; v_call: TRBV19; clone_size: NA; cdr3_length: 15; d_call: TRBD2; j_call: TRBJ2-7
cdr3_nt: TGTGCCAGCTCACCAACACAGGGGGCAAACCTTTTCGGCTACACCTTC; cdr3_aa: CASSPTQGANLFGYTF; v_call: TRBV18; clone_size: NA; cdr3_length: 16; d_call: TRBD1; j_call: TRBJ1-2
cdr3_nt: TGTGCCAGCAGGAGCAGACTAGCGGGGGGCAATGAGCAGTTCTTC; cdr3_aa: CASRSRLAGGNEQFF; v_call: TRBV2; clone_size: NA; cdr3_length: 15; d_call: TRBD2; j_call: TRBJ2-1
cdr3_nt: TGTGCCAGCAGTTTGGAGACAGGCCCCCCATACTTTGAGCAGTACTTC; cdr3_aa: CASSLETGPPYFEQYF; v_call: TRBV28; clone_size: NA; cdr3_length: 16; d_call: NA; j_call: TRBJ2-7
cdr3_nt: TGTGCCAGCAGCATTCCGGGAGAAATACTCTACGAGCAGTACTTC; cdr3_aa: CASSIPGEILYEQYF; v_call: TRBV2; clone_size: once; cdr3_length: 15; d_call: NA; j_call: TRBJ2-7
cdr3_nt: TGTGCCAGCAGTTTATTAGTCCTAGCGGGAGGGCCCGGGGAGCTGTTTTTT; cdr3_aa: CASSLLVLAGGPGELFF; v_call: TRBV27; clone_size: NA; cdr3_length: 17; d_call: TRBD2; j_call: TRBJ2-2
cdr3_nt: TGCGCCAGCAGCCTTTCCGACCGGGTGCCCAATCAGCCCCAGCATTTT; cdr3_aa: CASSLSDRVPNQPQHF; v_call: TRBV4-1; clone_size: NA; cdr3_length: 16; d_call: NA; j_call: TRBJ1-5
cdr3_nt: TGTGCCAGCAGTTACTCGAGGCAGGGAGAGACCCAGTACTTC; cdr3_aa: CASSYSRQGETQYF; v_call: TRBV6-5; clone_size: NA; cdr3_length: 14; d_call: NA; j_call: TRBJ2-5
cdr3_nt: TGCGCCAGCAGCCCTGGGACAGGGGGGGCAGAGACCCAGTACTTC; cdr3_aa: CASSPGTGGAETQYF; v_call: TRBV10-1; clone_size: NA; cdr3_length: 15; d_call: TRBD1; j_call: TRBJ2-5
cdr3_nt: TGTGCCAGCAGCTTAGAGAATACAGGAATCGCCTACGAGCAGTACTTC; cdr3_aa: CASSLENTGIAYEQYF; v_call: TRBV11-3; clone_size: NA; cdr3_length: 16; d_call: NA; j_call: TRBJ2-7
cdr3_nt: TGTGCCAGCAGCTTAACAGCCGGGACAGGGGAAGGCTACACCTTC; cdr3_aa: CASSLTAGTGEGYTF; v_call: TRBV7-8; clone_size: NA; cdr3_length: 15; d_call: TRBD1; j_call: TRBJ1-2
cdr3_nt: TGTGCCAGCAGTGGGACAGGGAAAAATCAGCCCCAGCATTTT; cdr3_aa: CASSGTGKNQPQHF; v_call: TRBV6-1; clone_size: NA; cdr3_length: 14; d_call: TRBD1; j_call: TRBJ1-5
cdr3_nt: TGTGCCAGCAGCCAGGGGAGTGGGGACTCCTACGAGCAGTACTTC; cdr3_aa: CASSQGSGDSYEQYF; v_call: TRBV7-9; clone_size: once; cdr3_length: 15; d_call: NA; j_call: TRBJ2-7
cdr3_nt: TGTGCCAGCAGTACCACTAGCGGGTTGAATGAGCAGTTCTTC; cdr3_aa: CASSTTSGLNEQFF; v_call: TRBV27; clone_size: NA; cdr3_length: 14; d_call: TRBD2; j_call: TRBJ2-1
cdr3_nt: TGCGCCAGCAGCCGGGGACAGGATAATGAAAAACTGTTTTTT; cdr3_aa: CASSRGQDNEKLFF; v_call: TRBV5-1; clone_size: once; cdr3_length: 14; d_call: TRBD1; j_call: TRBJ1-4
cdr3_nt: TGTGCCAGCAGTCATGGGACAGGGAATTCACCCCTCCACTTT; cdr3_aa: CASSHGTGNSPLHF; v_call: TRBV27; clone_size: NA; cdr3_length: 14; d_call: TRBD1; j_call: TRBJ1-6
cdr3_nt: TGCGCCAGCAGGAGTGAGCTCTCCTCCTACGAGCAGTACTTC; cdr3_aa: CASRSELSSYEQYF; v_call: TRBV5-1; clone_size: NA; cdr3_length: 14; d_call: NA; j_call: TRBJ2-7
cdr3_nt: TGTGCCAGCAGCTTTAGCTCCGGGGAGCTGTTTTTT; cdr3_aa: CASSFSSGELFF; v_call: TRBV7-2; clone_size: NA; cdr3_length: 12; d_call: NA; j_call: TRBJ2-2
cdr3_nt: TGTGCTAGTGGTTTGGTACTAAGGGGGCTTCTCTCTGGGGCCAACGTCCTGACTTTC; cdr3_aa: CASGLVLRGLLSGANVLTF; v_call: TRBV12-5; clone_size: NA; cdr3_length: 19; d_call: TRBD1; j_call: TRBJ2-6
cdr3_nt: TGTGCCAGCAGCCAATCTCAGGGGGCCGGGGAGCTGTTTTTT; cdr3_aa: CASSQSQGAGELFF; v_call: TRBV16; clone_size: NA; cdr3_length: 14; d_call: TRBD1; j_call: TRBJ2-2
cdr3_nt: TGTGCCAGTATCGGCGCAGGGCTTGTTTGGAGCTCTGGAAACACCATATATTTT; cdr3_aa: CASIGAGLVWSSGNTIYF; v_call: TRBV19; clone_size: NA; cdr3_length: 18; d_call: NA; j_call: TRBJ1-3
cdr3_nt: TGTGCCAGCAGTGCCGGGACAGGGGGGTCTGGGGCCAACGTCCTGACTTTC; cdr3_aa: CASSAGTGGSGANVLTF; v_call: TRBV28; clone_size: once; cdr3_length: 17; d_call: TRBD1; j_call: TRBJ2-6
cdr3_nt: TGCGCCAGCAGCCATTCGGGACAGGTGGGCCAAGAGACCCAGTACTTC; cdr3_aa: CASSHSGQVGQETQYF; v_call: TRBV4-1; clone_size: NA; cdr3_length: 16; d_call: TRBD1; j_call: TRBJ2-5
cdr3_nt: TGTGCCAGCAGCCCAGTCTTTCCACGGGACTACGAGCAGTACTTC; cdr3_aa: CASSPVFPRDYEQYF; v_call: TRBV11-2; clone_size: NA; cdr3_length: 15; d_call: NA; j_call: TRBJ2-7
cdr3_nt: TGTGCCAGCAGTTTGGGCGAATTGTACGAGCAGTACTTC; cdr3_aa: CASSLGELYEQYF; v_call: TRBV28; clone_size: NA; cdr3_length: 13; d_call: NA; j_call: TRBJ2-7
cdr3_nt: TGTGCCAGCAGTTTAGTAGGACAAGGCCTAATTAACTATGGCTACACCTTC; cdr3_aa: CASSLVGQGLINYGYTF; v_call: TRBV27; clone_size: NA; cdr3_length: 17; d_call: NA; j_call: TRBJ1-2
cdr3_nt: TGCAGCGTCGCTCGGGAAATAACCTATGGCTACACCTTC; cdr3_aa: CSVAREITYGYTF; v_call: TRBV29-1; clone_size: NA; cdr3_length: 13; d_call: NA; j_call: TRBJ1-2
cdr3_nt: TGTGCCAGCAGTTCCCTCTCGGACAGTTATAATTCACCCCTCCACTTT; cdr3_aa: CASSSLSDSYNSPLHF; v_call: TRBV27; clone_size: NA; cdr3_length: 16; d_call: NA; j_call: TRBJ1-6
cdr3_nt: TGTGCCAGCAGTGGGGGGGGGCAGGGTGCCTATGGCTACACCTTC; cdr3_aa: CASSGGGQGAYGYTF; v_call: TRBV6-6; clone_size: NA; cdr3_length: 15; d_call: NA; j_call: TRBJ1-2
cdr3_nt: TGTGCCTGGAGCACCACAGGGATGGTTCGGCTCGGATCACCCCTCCACTTT; cdr3_aa: CAWSTTGMVRLGSPLHF; v_call: TRBV30; clone_size: NA; cdr3_length: 17; d_call: NA; j_call: TRBJ1-6
cdr3_nt: TGCGCCAGCAGCGCGGGACAGGCCTACGAGCAGTACTTC; cdr3_aa: CASSAGQAYEQYF; v_call: TRBV5-1; clone_size: NA; cdr3_length: 13; d_call: TRBD1; j_call: TRBJ2-7
cdr3_nt: TGCGCCAGCAGCCAAGTATCCAGGGGGCGCGGTCAGCCCCAGCATTTT; cdr3_aa: CASSQVSRGRGQPQHF; v_call: TRBV4-1; clone_size: NA; cdr3_length: 16; d_call: TRBD1; j_call: TRBJ1-5
cdr3_nt: TGTGCCAGCAGCCCCGGGACTAGGGGTACCGGGGAGCTGTTTTTT; cdr3_aa: CASSPGTRGTGELFF; v_call: TRBV7-7; clone_size: NA; cdr3_length: 15; d_call: TRBD2; j_call: TRBJ2-2
cdr3_nt: TGTGCCAGCTCACCTGGCACGAACGAGCAGTACTTC; cdr3_aa: CASSPGTNEQYF; v_call: TRBV18; clone_size: once; cdr3_length: 12; d_call: NA; j_call: TRBJ2-7
cdr3_nt: TGTGCCAGCAGTTCGGGACAGCAAATCTATGGCTACACCTTC; cdr3_aa: CASSSGQQIYGYTF; v_call: TRBV28; clone_size: NA; cdr3_length: 14; d_call: TRBD1; j_call: TRBJ1-2
cdr3_nt: TGCGCCAGCAGAACATCAGGAATATCCTACGAGCAGTACTTC; cdr3_aa: CASRTSGISYEQYF; v_call: TRBV23-1; clone_size: NA; cdr3_length: 14; d_call: NA; j_call: TRBJ2-7
cdr3_nt: TGTGCCAGCAGCCCGGGAGTGACTATCTACAATGAGCAGTTCTTC; cdr3_aa: CASSPGVTIYNEQFF; v_call: TRBV28; clone_size: NA; cdr3_length: 15; d_call: NA; j_call: TRBJ2-1
cdr3_nt: TGTGCCAGCTCACTAAGGGACACCTCCAGCTACGAGCAGTACTTC; cdr3_aa: CASSLRDTSSYEQYF; v_call: TRBV18; clone_size: NA; cdr3_length: 15; d_call: NA; j_call: TRBJ2-7
cdr3_nt: TGTGCCAGCAGCCCTACTCGCGTCACTGAAGCTTTCTTT; cdr3_aa: CASSPTRVTEAFF; v_call: TRBV11-2; clone_size: NA; cdr3_length: 13; d_call: NA; j_call: TRBJ1-1
cdr3_nt: TGTGCCAGTAGTTCCTCAGGGAATCGCCAGCCCCAGCATTTT; cdr3_aa: CASSSSGNRQPQHF; v_call: TRBV19; clone_size: NA; cdr3_length: 14; d_call: NA; j_call: TRBJ1-5